Shown below are 25 T cell receptor beta chains from a single sample sequenced in a study of vaccination and CD4 T cells after COVID-19. These TCRs' antigens remain unknown. At the Johns Hopkins FTIC core, DNA taken from cultured CD4+ T cells was sequenced by way of the Oncomine TCR Beta short-read assay. TCRdb fed the PCR reads into MiXCR, producing one record per CDR3 protein. Of approximately 17,000 distinct CDR3 sequences in the sample, 43% were seen once. The sample's treatment: roughly nine-day PBMC culture with coronavirus spike peptide pools or control peptides (ViraFEST assay). This specimen was CD4+ T cells from blood, cultured in vitro, taken after SARS-CoV-2 vaccination. Source of these receptors: a human donor who had recovered from COVID-19.

The chain employs TRBV6-1 and TRBJ2-5, with D possibly matching TRBD2 (6 bases). V lost 8 bases, J lost 4 bases, and 11 bases lay in between. The germline V gene encodes CDR1 MNHNS and CDR2 SASEGT. This CDR3 contains 12 residues. CDR3 in amino acids: CASRGGTETQYF. The CDR3 coding sequence is TGTGCCAGCCGCGGCGGGACAGAGACCCAGTACTTC.

This clonotype showed up just a few times. The chain carries TRBV20-1 and TRBJ2-2; D might be TRBD1 or TRBD2, each matching 5 bases. V was clipped by 0 bases and J by 8 bases, with 13 bases between them. The CDR3 contains 14 residues. The germline CDR1 and CDR2 sequences are DFQATT and SNEGSKA (reference sequence). The chain's CDR3 is CSARDSGTQGELFF. Written as DNA, the CDR3 is TGCAGTGCTAGAGACTCCGGGACCCAGGGGGAGCTGTTTTTT.

V and J are TRBV20-1 and TRBJ1-5; D is unclear. Germline loops: CDR1 DFQATT, CDR2 SNEGSKA (reference sequence). The CDR3 consists of 12 residues. The ends were cut back, 6 bases at V and 0 bases at J, with 6 bases in the middle. The CDR3 spells CSATHSNQPQHF. The CDR3 DNA is TGCAGTGCGACTCATAGCAATCAGCCCCAGCATTTT.

This clonotype was counted a few times. This chain links TRBV20-1 with TRBJ2-1; D tentatively fits TRBD1 or TRBD2 (5 bases each). Trimming took 5 bases from V and 6 from J, leaving 11 bases between them. The CDR3 runs 12 residues. Germline CDR1 DFQATT, CDR2 SNEGSKA (reference sequence). CDR3 residues: CSAGGPRNEQFF. The CDR3 region has the DNA TGCAGTGCTGGGGGACCGCGCAATGAGCAGTTCTTC.

J is TRBJ2-1 and V is TRBV24-1; 9 nucleotides agree with TRBD1. Germline loops: CDR1 KGHDR, CDR2 SFDVKD. The CDR3 contains 17 residues. Trimming took 2 bases from V and 8 from J; bases not matched to a gene: 12. CDR3 residues: CATSDSGQGGPWDEQFF. The CDR3 DNA sequence: TGTGCCACCAGTGATTCGGGACAGGGAGGCCCGTGGGATGAGCAGTTCTTC.

This sequence joins TRBV5-1 and TRBJ2-2; 8 positions match TRBD1. Germline CDR1 is SGHRS and CDR2 is YFSETQ. Trimming at V came to 3 bases and at J to 5 bases, leaving 12 bases not matched to a gene. This CDR3 contains 17 residues. CDR3 loop: CASSWFDRGLLTGELFF. The CDR3 DNA reads TGCGCCAGCAGCTGGTTCGACAGGGGTCTGCTTACCGGGGAGCTGTTTTTT.

J is TRBJ2-1 and V is TRBV20-1, with 16 positions matching TRBD2. The CDR3 consists of 21 residues. Germline V gene data show CDR1 as DFQATT and CDR2 as SNEGSKA (reference sequence). Trimming cost V 1 base and J 5 bases; bases outside gene matches: 17. CDR3 region: CSARGRGLAGGRFVFDNEQFF. CDR3 coding DNA: TGCAGTGCTAGAGGACGGGGACTAGCGGGAGGGCGTTTTGTTTTCGACAATGAGCAGTTCTTC.

This clonotype appeared a few times. The chain combines TRBV20-1 with TRBJ1-2; 10 nucleotides align to TRBD1. The CDR3 contains 15 residues. Trimming removed 2 bases from V and 3 bases from J; junction bases left unmatched: 6. Per the germline V gene, CDR1 is DFQATT and CDR2 is SNEGSKA (reference sequence). The CDR3 protein is CSARITGTGDYGYTF. DNA for the CDR3: TGCAGTGCTAGAATAACCGGGACAGGGGACTATGGCTACACCTTC.

This clonotype was seen a handful of times. The rearrangement joins TRBV6-2 or TRBV6-3 to TRBJ1-5; TRBD1 aligns across 7 bases. This CDR3 is built from 15 residues. The germline V gene has CDR1 MNHEY and CDR2 SVGEGT. V shed 4 bases, J shed 0 bases, and the junction held 3 bases outside the gene matches. The CDR3 loop reads CASSWGTDSNQPQHF. Written as DNA, the CDR3 is TGTGCCAGCAGTTGGGGGACAGATAGCAATCAGCCCCAGCATTTT.

The rearrangement joins TRBV20-1 to TRBJ2-7; D possibly corresponds to TRBD2 (5 bases). The CDR3 totals 13 residues. V was pared by 5 bases and J by 2 bases, with 13 bases between. CDR1 is DFQATT and CDR2 is SNEGSKA in the germline V gene (reference sequence). Here the CDR3 DNA reads TGCAGTGCTCCTCGCAGCGGAACCTACGAGCAGTACTTC. Residues: CSAPRSGTYEQYF.

V usage is TRBV20-1 and J usage is TRBJ2-1, with 12 bases lining up with TRBD2. The trim removed 5 bases at V and 8 bases at J, leaving 7 bases unmatched. CDR3 size: 14 residues. Germline V gene sequence: CDR1 DFQATT, CDR2 SNEGSKA (reference sequence). The CDR3 sequence: CSAPLAGGPDEQFF. CDR3 sequence (DNA): TGCAGTGCTCCTCTAGCGGGAGGGCCCGATGAGCAGTTCTTC.

The genes are TRBV2 and TRBJ2-2, with 14 bases identical to TRBD2. V lost 7 bases, J lost 3 bases, and 1 base stayed unmatched. There are 15 residues in the CDR3. Germline V gene sequence: CDR1 SNHLY, CDR2 FYNNEI. The chain's CDR3 is CASMGLAGDTGELFF. In DNA, the CDR3 is TGTGCCAGCATGGGACTAGCGGGAGACACCGGGGAGCTGTTTTTT.

In its sample, this clonotype was seen a few times. This chain uses TRBV20-1 with TRBJ2-7; 7 bases map to TRBD1. Germline values: CDR1 DFQATT, CDR2 SNEGSKA (reference sequence). V was clipped by 5 bases and J by 4 bases; unmatched bases: 11. The length of the CDR3 is 14 residues. The CDR3 spells CSAPRNDRVYEQYF. In DNA form, the CDR3 reads TGCAGTGCTCCTCGAAACGACAGGGTATACGAGCAGTACTTC.

This clonotype is medium-sized. The V and J genes are TRBV9 and TRBJ1-5, with a possible D match to TRBD1 (6 bases). Germline V gene data show CDR1 as SGDLS and CDR2 as YYNGEE. This CDR3 has 13 amino acids. Between the trimmed V and J ends, which lost 3 bases and 11 bases, there was a span of 15 bases. The CDR3 spells CASSAREGGAQHF. CDR3 coding DNA: TGTGCCAGCAGCGCAAGAGAGGGGGGAGCCCAGCATTTT.

This clonotype is large by share. The chain joins TRBV7-2 to TRBJ2-1, with no clear D. Trimming cost V 1 base and J 2 bases, with 9 bases left between them. The CDR3 has 15 amino acids. Germline loops: CDR1 SGHTA, CDR2 FQGNSA. The CDR3 here is CASSLGGQTYNEQFF. The CDR3 DNA follows: TGTGCCAGCAGCTTAGGTGGCCAGACCTACAATGAGCAGTTCTTC.

This clonotype has only a few counts. This rearrangement joins TRBV6-1 to TRBJ1-2, with 8 bases matching TRBD1. This CDR3 comprises 14 residues. V lost 2 bases and J lost 8; bases outside the gene matches: 7. Germline V gene data show CDR1 as MNHNS and CDR2 as SASEGT. In DNA, the CDR3 is TGTGCCAGCAGTGAACAACACCGGACAGGGGGCTACACCTTC. The encoded protein is CASSEQHRTGGYTF.

The rearrangement uses TRBV28 and TRBJ1-2; TRBD1 is a possible D gene (5 bases). CDR1 MDHEN and CDR2 SYDVKM come from the germline V gene. This CDR3 is built from 16 residues. V lost 5 bases and J 8 bases, leaving 24 bases between the germline ends. This CDR3 is CASSRRDLSGERGYTF. The CDR3 region has the DNA TGTGCCAGCAGTCGCAGGGATCTTTCCGGGGAACGGGGCTACACCTTC.

J is TRBJ2-2 and V is TRBV7-2, with 12 bases aligning to TRBD2. CDR1 SGHTA and CDR2 FQGNSA come from the germline V gene. Trimming cost V 2 bases and J 7 bases; bases outside gene matches: 5. This CDR3 spans 16 amino acids. The CDR3 sequence is CASSLTGLAGIGELFF. CDR3 nucleotide sequence: TGTGCCAGCAGCTTAACTGGACTAGCGGGAATCGGGGAGCTGTTTTTT.

The chain couples TRBV6-2 or TRBV6-3 to TRBJ2-1; D is perhaps TRBD2 (5 bases). Germline V lookup: CDR1 MNHEY, CDR2 SVGEGT. This CDR3 comprises 18 residues. Trimming pared 3 bases from V and 4 bases from J, leaving 22 bases between. Here the CDR3 reads CASSYVGSSFALYNEQFF. CDR3 nucleotides: TGTGCCAGCAGTTATGTTGGATCTAGCTTCGCCCTTTACAATGAGCAGTTCTTC.

By share of the sample, this clonotype is medium-sized. The V and J genes are TRBV20-1 and TRBJ1-5, with TRBD1 matching 10 bases. The J segment lost 2 bases and the V segment lost 5 bases, leaving 3 bases of the junction unmatched. CDR3 length: 14 residues. The germline CDR1 and CDR2 sequences are DFQATT and SNEGSKA (reference sequence). The CDR3 DNA reads as TGCAGTGCTCCAGGACAGGGGGGCAATCAGCCCCAGCATTTT. This codes for CSAPGQGGNQPQHF.

The genes are TRBV6-2 or TRBV6-3 and TRBJ2-7, with 8 bases fitting TRBD1. V lost 7 bases to trimming and J lost 3 bases; unmatched junction nucleotides: 11. This CDR3 region has 15 residues. Germline V lookup: CDR1 MNHEY, CDR2 SVGEGT. CDR3: CASTPTGVYLYEQYF. CDR3 coding DNA: TGTGCCAGCACCCCGACAGGGGTCTATCTCTACGAGCAGTACTTC.

This clonotype was observed a few times. The CDR3 reads CASSEVQGTDTQYF. The DNA of the CDR3 is TGTGCCAGCAGTGAGGTGCAGGGCACAGATACGCAGTATTTT. This chain uses TRBV6-4 with TRBJ2-3, with D uncertain. Trimming took off 3 bases at V and 1 base at J, with 8 bases between the two ends. The CDR3 spans 14 residues. Germline assignment: CDR1 MRHNA and CDR2 SNTAGT.

This clonotype came up a few times. For the CDR3, the DNA is TGTGCCAGCAGAAATGGGAACACTGAAGCTTTCTTT. This sequence encodes CASRNGNTEAFF. The chain has TRBV7-6 and TRBJ1-1, with D unresolved. This CDR3 has 12 residues. Per germline, CDR1 SGHVS and CDR2 FNYEAQ. V dropped 6 bases and J dropped 1 base, with 6 bases sitting between them.

This clonotype was seen more than once but under ten times. The gene calls are TRBV27 and TRBJ2-3, with D unclear. Germline values: CDR1 MNHEY, CDR2 SMNVEV (reference sequence). This CDR3 is built from 13 residues. The V gene lost 3 bases and the J gene lost 1 base, with 5 bases spanning the gap. The CDR3 region is CASSFPGTDTQYF. The CDR3 DNA follows: TGTGCCAGCAGTTTTCCGGGCACAGATACGCAGTATTTT.

The rearrangement links TRBV7-9 to TRBJ1-6; possible D gene TRBD1, 5 bases. Looked up from germline, CDR1 is SEHNR and CDR2 is FQNEAQ (reference sequence). The CDR3 has 15 amino acids. The ends were cut back, 2 bases at V and 4 bases at J, with 9 bases in the middle. The CDR3 reads CASSLSPGYNSPLHF. The CDR3 bases are TGTGCCAGCAGCTTATCCCCAGGGTATAATTCACCCCTCCACTTT.